Below, one T cell receptor (beta chain) is given with its context. This entry comes from a study of CD8 T cells in Susac syndrome. When the RNA was reverse transcribed, random hexamers were used with an input of roughly 0.5 to 1 ug. The method of amplification for TCR beta CDR3 was immunoSEQ multiplex PCR, covering 54 Vbeta and 13 Jbeta. MiXCR, run by TCRdb on the immunoSEQ multiplex PCR reads, gives a single entry per CDR3 protein. The data hold 250,000 to 300,000 distinct CDR3 sequences, with approximately 84% observed a single time. This CDR3 is built from 17 residues. Germline loops: CDR1 MNHEY, CDR2 SVGAGI. After removal of 4 bases from V and 1 base from J, the junction contained 11 bases not matched to a gene.

This sequence was found in a human donor with multiple sclerosis. Sequences were obtained from CD8+ T cells from PBMCs. V gene TRBV6-5 combines with J gene TRBJ1-2; 8 bases match TRBD1. The CDR3 spells CASSSDREHVFNYGYTF. The CDR3 DNA sequence: TGTGCCAGCAGTTCGGACAGGGAACACGTTTTTAACTATGGCTACACCTTC.